This TCR beta chain was recorded in a study of beta chain features in type 1 diabetes. The study, taken as a whole, reports: Reads derived from cDNA could over-represent cells showing high TCR expression. Naive, central memory and regulatory TCRB repertoires appeared more similar among patients than healthy donors. A moderate, significant TCRB CDR3 shortening appeared in type 1 diabetes across four CD4+ subsets.

About this clone itself: Its specificity is unknown.

CDR3 length: 14 residues. The germline CDR1 and CDR2 sequences are LNHNV and YYDKDF (reference sequence). The ends were cut back, 5 bases at V and 7 bases at J, with 15 bases in the middle. Reverse transcribing all isolated RNA meant expressed TCRB transcripts were sequenced. The assay was immunoSEQ multiplex PCR, and TCRdb's table has in-frame clones only and misses some. The table shows 130,000 to 150,000 clones, with roughly 53% occurring only once. The sample taken for sequencing was Tregs from blood. This clonotype originated in a man aged 18 to 29 in good health. The chain carries TRBV15 and TRBJ2-4; D is possibly TRBD2 (6 bases). CDR3 DNA sequence: TGTGCCACCAGCCGCGGAGGGCTGGGGAACATTCAGTACTTC. This translates into CATSRGGLGNIQYF.